A selection of T cell receptor beta chains follows, all from one sample in a study of cytomegalovirus exposure and HLA in healthy donors. Profiled with immunoSEQ multiplex PCR; TCRdb holds only in-frame clones, not every one. The data hold more than 90,000 clones, with about 70% observed a single time. Specimen: PBMCs. These receptor sequences come from a man younger than 45 in good health and CMV-seropositive. Each CDR3 is given with its conserved first and last residue. D genes are given only for firm matches. Expanded clones are given a class, and other clones once, few, many or no size at all.

j_call,clone_size,cdr3_length,d_call,v_call,cdr3_nt,cdr3_aa
TRBJ1-1,NA,18,NA,TRBV7-9,TGTGCCAGCAGCCACCCGAGCAACGACCGGCTCAGGTACACTGAAGCTTTCTTT,CASSHPSNDRLRYTEAFF
TRBJ2-5,NA,14,TRBD2,TRBV6-4,TGTGCCCGGGGACTAGCGGGGCGGAGAGAGACCCAGTACTTC,CARGLAGRRETQYF
TRBJ2-3,NA,16,NA,TRBV7-9,TGTGCCAGCAGCTTAACGTACGGCAGGGACACAGATACGCAGTATTTT,CASSLTYGRDTDTQYF
TRBJ1-5,NA,15,TRBD1,TRBV5-8,TGTGCCAGCAGCCCGGGACAGGGGATTGGTCAGCCCCAGCATTTT,CASSPGQGIGQPQHF
TRBJ1-3,few,14,NA,TRBV25-1,TGTGCCAGCACCGGGGGAGGCGCCATCGGCACCATATATTTT,CASTGGGAIGTIYF
TRBJ2-6,NA,16,TRBD1,TRBV28,TGTGCCAGCAGGTCCACAGGGGTATCAGGGGCCAACGTCCTGACTTTC,CASRSTGVSGANVLTF
TRBJ2-1,few,12,NA,TRBV7-6,TGTGCCAGCAGCTCAACAGGGAATGAGCAGTTCTTC,CASSSTGNEQFF
TRBJ1-5,NA,14,NA,TRBV6-1,TGTGCCAGCAGTTTACTGGGGGCGCGTCAGCCCCAGCATTTT,CASSLLGARQPQHF
TRBJ1-2,NA,15,NA,TRBV2,TGTGCCAGCAGCCTCCAGGGTATAAGAAGGGATGGCTACACCTTC,CASSLQGIRRDGYTF
TRBJ2-5,few,14,NA,TRBV5-1,TGCGCCAGCAGCTTTCAGCGGGACCAAGAGACCCAGTACTTC,CASSFQRDQETQYF
TRBJ1-5,NA,15,TRBD1,TRBV27,TGTGCCAGCAGCGCGACAGGGGGCGCCTTGCAGCCCCAGCATTTT,CASSATGGALQPQHF
TRBJ1-2,NA,14,NA,TRBV6-5,TGTGCCAGCATTAACCGACAGGCGCCCTATGGCTACACCTTC,CASINRQAPYGYTF
TRBJ1-2,few,12,NA,TRBV30,TGTGCCTGGAGAAAGGGAGGCTATGGCTACACCTTC,CAWRKGGYGYTF
TRBJ1-1,NA,14,NA,TRBV7-9,TGTGCCAGCAGCACGCCGGGACAGAACACTGAAGCTTTCTTT,CASSTPGQNTEAFF
TRBJ2-7,NA,16,NA,TRBV11-2,TGTGCCAGCAGCCGAACCTGGGCTCCGGTCTTGTACGAGCAGTACTTC,CASSRTWAPVLYEQYF
TRBJ2-1,NA,14,NA,TRBV6-5,TGTGCCAGCAGTTACTCGCCTAGCGATAATGAGCAGTTCTTC,CASSYSPSDNEQFF
TRBJ2-6,NA,16,TRBD1,TRBV9,TGTGCCAGCAGCGGGACAGGCGGCTCTGGGGCCAACGTCCTGACTTTC,CASSGTGGSGANVLTF
TRBJ2-1,few,16,TRBD1,TRBV4-1,TGCGCCAGCAGCCAACTAGGTATAGACAGGGGCAATGAGCAGTTCTTC,CASSQLGIDRGNEQFF
TRBJ2-1,NA,14,NA,TRBV27,TGTGCCAGCAGTTTATCCGGGACTCACAATGAGCAGTTCTTC,CASSLSGTHNEQFF
TRBJ1-1,few,13,NA,TRBV7-2,TGTGCCAGCAGTACCGGGAGGAACACTGAAGCTTTCTTT,CASSTGRNTEAFF
TRBJ2-3,few,12,NA,TRBV7-2,TGTGCCAGCAGCCTAAGCACAGATACGCAGTATTTT,CASSLSTDTQYF
TRBJ1-2,NA,15,NA,TRBV15,TGTGCCACCAGCAGAGAAGACAGTTTTAACTATGGCTACACCTTC,CATSREDSFNYGYTF
TRBJ1-2,NA,12,NA,TRBV5-1,TGCGCCAGCAATGGGGCGGACTATGGCTACACCTTC,CASNGADYGYTF
TRBJ2-7,few,16,NA,TRBV4-1,TGCGCCAGCAGCCCGGGCTATCAGGGAAAATCCTACGAGCAGTACTTC,CASSPGYQGKSYEQYF
TRBJ2-5,few,12,NA,TRBV6-1,TGTGCCAGCAGTGAGGAGGCGGAGACCCAGTACTTC,CASSEEAETQYF
TRBJ1-3,NA,17,NA,TRBV28,TGTGCCAGCAGCCCCGTCGAGCTAGCTGGGTCTGGAAACACCATATATTTT,CASSPVELAGSGNTIYF
TRBJ1-1,few,13,NA,TRBV7-3,TGTGCCAGCAGCTTAACGCGTGACACTGAAGCTTTCTTT,CASSLTRDTEAFF
TRBJ1-1,NA,13,NA,TRBV5-4,TGTGCCAGCAGCTTCAGTCGGGAAACTGAAGCTTTCTTT,CASSFSRETEAFF
TRBJ2-3,NA,15,TRBD1,TRBV30,TGTGCCTGTACCTCGGGACAGCTCAGCACAGATACGCAGTATTTT,CACTSGQLSTDTQYF
TRBJ2-5,once,15,TRBD2,TRBV10-3,TGTGCCACCACGGGGGAGCGGGGAAACCAAGAGACCCAGTACTTC,CATTGERGNQETQYF
TRBJ2-3,NA,14,TRBD2,TRBV30,TGTGCCTGGAGTGAGGGACTAGCGGAGAATACGCAGTATTTT,CAWSEGLAENTQYF
TRBJ1-2,NA,12,NA,TRBV6-5,TGTGCCAGCAGTCTCCAGGAGGTTGGCTACACCTTC,CASSLQEVGYTF
TRBJ1-1,NA,12,NA,TRBV5-1,TGCGCCAGTTCTTGGCAGAACACTGAAGCTTTCTTT,CASSWQNTEAFF
TRBJ1-1,NA,15,NA,TRBV27,TGTGCCAGCAGTCCTCGAGGAGGGTATGACACTGAAGCTTTCTTT,CASSPRGGYDTEAFF
TRBJ1-5,few,14,TRBD1,TRBV27,TGTGCCAGCAGTTTGACAGGGACAAATCAGCCCCAGCATTTT,CASSLTGTNQPQHF
TRBJ1-2,NA,13,TRBD1,TRBV2,TGTGCCAGCAGCCCACAGGGGTTGGGCGGCTACACCTTC,CASSPQGLGGYTF
TRBJ1-6,NA,16,NA,TRBV10-1,TGCGCCAGCAGTGACCCGCGGAGATCATATAATTCACCCCTCCACTTT,CASSDPRRSYNSPLHF
TRBJ1-4,NA,17,TRBD1,TRBV7-6,TGTGCCAGCAGCTTGCCGGGACAGGGGGCGTCGAATGAAAAACTGTTTTTT,CASSLPGQGASNEKLFF
TRBJ2-3,NA,15,TRBD2,TRBV27,TGTGCCAGCAGTGCCGGGACTAGCTATAGAAATACGCAGTATTTT,CASSAGTSYRNTQYF
TRBJ1-6,NA,17,TRBD1,TRBV27,TGTGTCAGCAGTGCCTCCCCGGACAGGGGGCCCAATTCACCCCTCCACTTT,CVSSASPDRGPNSPLHF
TRBJ1-1,NA,13,NA,TRBV10-1,TGCGCCAGCAGCGAACAACTGAACACTGAAGCTTTCTTT,CASSEQLNTEAFF
TRBJ2-1,NA,17,TRBD2,TRBV4-2,TGTGCCAGCAGCCAGGCATCTAGCGGGGGGCCTATAAATGAGCAGTTCTTC,CASSQASSGGPINEQFF
TRBJ2-7,NA,16,NA,TRBV6-5,TGTGCCAGCAGTTCTCGGGACATTACAATTACGTACGAGCAGTACTTC,CASSSRDITITYEQYF
TRBJ2-3,NA,10,NA,TRBV29-1,TGCAGCGGCGAAACAGATACGCAGTATTTT,CSGETDTQYF
TRBJ2-1,NA,13,NA,TRBV10-1,TGCGCCAGCAGTGAATCTAAATGGGTCCGCGGGTTCTTC,CASSESKWVRGFF
TRBJ1-3,few,16,NA,TRBV6-6,TGTGCCAGCAGTTACGGTGGGGGGAGATGGGGAAACACCATATATTTT,CASSYGGGRWGNTIYF
TRBJ1-2,NA,13,NA,TRBV6-1,TGTGCCAGCGTGGCGACAGAAACAACTGGCTACACCTTC,CASVATETTGYTF
TRBJ1-3,NA,16,NA,TRBV6-6,TGTGCCAGCAGTTACGCCGGGACACCCGGTCGGAACACCATATATTTT,CASSYAGTPGRNTIYF